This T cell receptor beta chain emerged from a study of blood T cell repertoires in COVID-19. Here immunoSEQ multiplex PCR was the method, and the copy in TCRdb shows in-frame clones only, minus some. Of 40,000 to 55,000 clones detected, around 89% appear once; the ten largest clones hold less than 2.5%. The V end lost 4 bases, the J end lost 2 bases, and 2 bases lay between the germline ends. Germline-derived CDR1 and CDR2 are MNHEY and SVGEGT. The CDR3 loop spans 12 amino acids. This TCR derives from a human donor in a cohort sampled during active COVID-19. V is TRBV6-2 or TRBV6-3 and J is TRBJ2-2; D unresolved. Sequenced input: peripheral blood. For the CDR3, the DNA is TGTGCCAGCAGTTCTAACACCGGGGAGCTGTTTTTT. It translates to CASSSNTGELFF.